This T cell receptor beta chain emerged from a study of response to subunit inactivated influenza vaccine (dated by TCRdb to 2017 to 2018). As for the study more broadly: Deep quantitative profiling of the T cell receptor repertoire was used in the study to follow responses to a trivalent subunit inactivated influenza vaccine. Study-wide findings and limitations: It was suggested by the authors that each seasonal influenza vaccination may recruit only a limited number of new T cells.

A word on this clonotype: The clone's antigen remains unknown. Base qualities are not provided; no much larger clone lies one nucleotide away.

The library was generated by RT-PCR. Sequenced on an Illumina HiSeq 2500. TCRdb redid the processing of the public reads, applying fastp at Q25 and MiXCR, and retained in-frame beta chains. Rows are combined by CDR3 protein, so each entry shows the most common genes and DNA. The sample contains roughly 700,000 distinct CDR3 sequences, approximately 15% of them found a single time. The ten largest clones represent around 6.5% of the sample. For this chain, trimming is 7 bases at the V end and 4 bases at the J end, and the number of junction bases without a gene match is 11. The CDR3, cysteine through phenylalanine, is 15 amino acids long. The entry retains the CDR3 DNA only, 45 bases that are in frame from base 1.

The clonotype was recovered from a man in his fifties or sixties who received an inactivated influenza vaccine. Donor details come from another sample of the same person, matched by shared clones. Recombination connected TRBV12-3 or TRBV12-4 to TRBJ2-7, with 9 bases in between that match TRBD1. The sequenced sample was PBMCs from blood, obtained 14 to 15 days before vaccination. The CDR3 region has the sequence CASTLQQGAGYEQYF. Read as DNA, the sequence is TGTGCCAGCACTCTCCAACAGGGGGCTGGTTACGAGCAGTACTTC.